The sequence of this T cell receptor (beta chain) was determined in a study of Ad26.COV2.S vaccination and SARS-CoV-2 variants. Across the study: Into the muscle, Ad26.COV2.S was dosed once or twice, 56 days apart. Whole-study findings and limits: There was a possibility that the TCR breadth and depth analyses underestimated total T cell responses.

The sample's treatment: some 20 received Ad26.COV2.S at low or high dose, single or two shots; 5 received placebo; per-sample allocation not given. Day 63 after the first vaccine or placebo injection was the time point for sampling. A Boston donor was an adult aged 18-55 years. It was Wuhan-strain SARS-CoV-2 spike that the Ad26 vaccine vector expressed. Trimming took off 2 bases at V and 2 bases at J, with 16 bases between the two ends. Germline V CDR1 and CDR2: GTSNPN, SVGIG (reference sequence). The CDR3 sequence is 15 residues long. TCRdb keeps only in-frame clones here, not all; method: immunoSEQ multiplex PCR. The data show about 420,000 clones, around 87% seen once. This clone was found a few times. Its target is not known.

Here the sequenced sample was peripheral blood, taken in a trial of Ad26.COV2.S vaccine versus placebo. The V and J genes are TRBV30 and TRBJ2-7; D remains unclear. This TCR was recovered from a person aged 18 to 59 who received the Ad26.COV2.S COVID-19 vaccine or a placebo. The CDR3 sequence is CAWSQRRGRAYEQYF. The CDR3 nucleotides are TGTGCCTGGAGTCAGAGGCGTGGCAGAGCCTACGAGCAGTACTTC.